The rows below give T cell receptor beta chains drawn from one sample of a study of post-analysis software for immune sequencing data. TCRdb recomputed calls from the PCR reads with MiXCR, one row per CDR3 protein. The sample shows roughly 620,000 distinct CDR3 sequences, 40% to 50% of them seen only once. Sequencing was carried out using blood. These receptors were taken from a girl aged 10 to 17 with multiple sclerosis. CDR3s include the opening cysteine and the closing phenylalanine or tryptophan. Each record gives: CDR3 length, D gene, clone size, V gene, J gene, CDR3 DNA, CDR3 protein. D genes are given only for firm matches. Clone size, where shown, is once, few, many, or a class for clones that have expanded.

cdr3_length: 13
d_call: -
clone_size: -
v_call: TRBV7-2
j_call: TRBJ1-1
cdr3_nt: TGTGCCAGCAGCTTAGGCCGGGAGTCGGAAGCTTTCTTT
cdr3_aa: CASSLGRESEAFF

cdr3_length: 15
d_call: -
clone_size: once
v_call: TRBV5-1
j_call: TRBJ2-7
cdr3_nt: TGCGCCAGCAGCCCCCTGACGGCTTTCTCCTACGAGCAGTACTTC
cdr3_aa: CASSPLTAFSYEQYF

cdr3_length: 15
d_call: -
clone_size: -
v_call: TRBV5-6
j_call: TRBJ2-6
cdr3_nt: TGTGCCAGCAGATTGTGGGGTAATGGGGCCAACGTCCTGACTTTC
cdr3_aa: CASRLWGNGANVLTF

cdr3_length: 16
d_call: TRBD2
clone_size: -
v_call: TRBV4-1
j_call: TRBJ2-3
cdr3_nt: TGCGCCAGCAGCCAAGTCGGGGGAGGGATCACAGATACGCAGTATTTT
cdr3_aa: CASSQVGGGITDTQYF

cdr3_length: 13
d_call: TRBD1
clone_size: few
v_call: TRBV20-1
j_call: TRBJ2-1
cdr3_nt: TGCAGTGCCTGGGACAGCGTCTACAATGAGCAGTTCTTC
cdr3_aa: CSAWDSVYNEQFF

cdr3_length: 17
d_call: TRBD2
clone_size: once
v_call: TRBV5-1
j_call: TRBJ2-1
cdr3_nt: TGCGCCAGCAGTAAGGTATCCCGGGTAGCGGGGAGCAATGAGCAGTTCTTC
cdr3_aa: CASSKVSRVAGSNEQFF

cdr3_length: 14
d_call: -
clone_size: many
v_call: TRBV7-2
j_call: TRBJ2-1
cdr3_nt: TGTGCCAGCAGCTTAAACGTAGGTTACAATGAGCAGTTCTTC
cdr3_aa: CASSLNVGYNEQFF

cdr3_length: 14
d_call: -
clone_size: -
v_call: TRBV6-1
j_call: TRBJ1-2
cdr3_nt: TGTGCCAGCAGTGAATATCGACGGAACTATGGCTACACCTTC
cdr3_aa: CASSEYRRNYGYTF

cdr3_length: 16
d_call: -
clone_size: -
v_call: TRBV28
j_call: TRBJ2-6
cdr3_nt: TGTGCCAGTAAACACAGGGTAGAGGCTGGGGCCAACGTCCTGACTTTC
cdr3_aa: CASKHRVEAGANVLTF

cdr3_length: 12
d_call: TRBD1
clone_size: -
v_call: TRBV7-2
j_call: TRBJ1-2
cdr3_nt: TGTGCCAGCAGCGTCAGGGGGCCGAGCTACACCTTC
cdr3_aa: CASSVRGPSYTF

cdr3_length: 12
d_call: -
clone_size: -
v_call: TRBV5-1
j_call: TRBJ1-2
cdr3_nt: TGCGCCAGCAGCTTGGATGGAGGGGGCTACACCTTC
cdr3_aa: CASSLDGGGYTF

cdr3_length: 16
d_call: -
clone_size: few
v_call: TRBV5-6
j_call: TRBJ2-1
cdr3_nt: TGTGCCAGCAGCTTCTCCCCCGGGGGTGCTATGTATGAGCAGTTCTTC
cdr3_aa: CASSFSPGGAMYEQFF

cdr3_length: 19
d_call: TRBD2
clone_size: -
v_call: TRBV6-1
j_call: TRBJ2-1
cdr3_nt: TGTGCCAGCAGTGAGCTAGCGGGGGGGCTGAGAAGATCCTACAATGAGCAGTTCTTC
cdr3_aa: CASSELAGGLRRSYNEQFF

cdr3_length: 17
d_call: TRBD2
clone_size: once
v_call: TRBV5-6
j_call: TRBJ2-5
cdr3_nt: TGTGCCAGCAGCTTGGCGTGGCAGGGTATTGCGGGGGGGACCCAGTACTTC
cdr3_aa: CASSLAWQGIAGGTQYF

cdr3_length: 15
d_call: TRBD1
clone_size: few
v_call: TRBV12-3/TRBV12-4
j_call: TRBJ1-5
cdr3_nt: TGTGCCAGCAGTTGGGGACAGGGGGTCGGACAGCCCCAGCATTTT
cdr3_aa: CASSWGQGVGQPQHF

cdr3_length: 11
d_call: -
clone_size: few
v_call: TRBV12-3/TRBV12-4
j_call: TRBJ2-1
cdr3_nt: TGTGCCAGCAGCCCGAGTGATGAGCAGTTCTTC
cdr3_aa: CASSPSDEQFF

cdr3_length: 14
d_call: -
clone_size: -
v_call: TRBV29-1
j_call: TRBJ2-3
cdr3_nt: TGCAGCGTTGAGTCCTTTAAGGTTACAGATACGCAGTATTTT
cdr3_aa: CSVESFKVTDTQYF

cdr3_length: 14
d_call: TRBD1
clone_size: many
v_call: TRBV7-8
j_call: TRBJ2-7
cdr3_nt: TGTGCCAGCAGCTCAGACAGGGCATTCTACGAGCAGTACTTC
cdr3_aa: CASSSDRAFYEQYF